This TCR beta chain was found in a study of blood T cell repertoires in COVID-19. Clones were sequenced by immunoSEQ multiplex PCR, and TCRdb holds only the in-frame ones, with some missing. The table includes fewer than 350,000 clones, around 89% detected once. The CDR3 consists of 16 residues. The ends lost 4 bases at V and 3 bases at J; junction bases unmatched: 6. CDR1 LGHNA and CDR2 YSLEER come from the germline V gene. The sample was PBMCs or T cells enriched from blood (not recorded which). The clonotype originates from a woman aged 40 to 50 who had recovered from COVID-19. This chain uses TRBV4-3 with TRBJ2-1, with TRBD2 identical over 10 bases. The CDR3 DNA is TGCGCCAGCAGCCCCGCCGGGACTAGCGACTACAATGAGCAGTTCTTC. It encodes CASSPAGTSDYNEQFF.